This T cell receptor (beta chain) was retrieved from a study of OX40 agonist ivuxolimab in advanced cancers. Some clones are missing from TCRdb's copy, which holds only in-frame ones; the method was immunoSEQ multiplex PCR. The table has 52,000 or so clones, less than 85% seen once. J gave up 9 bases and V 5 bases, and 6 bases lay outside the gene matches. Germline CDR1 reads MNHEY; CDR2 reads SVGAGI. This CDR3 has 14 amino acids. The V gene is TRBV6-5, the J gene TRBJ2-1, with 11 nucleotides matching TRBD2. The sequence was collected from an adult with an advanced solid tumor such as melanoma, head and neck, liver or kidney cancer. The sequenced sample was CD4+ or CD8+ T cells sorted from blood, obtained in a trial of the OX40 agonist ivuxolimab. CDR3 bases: TGTGCCAGCAGTCTCCAGACTAGCGGGATTGAGCAGTTCTTC. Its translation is CASSLQTSGIEQFF.